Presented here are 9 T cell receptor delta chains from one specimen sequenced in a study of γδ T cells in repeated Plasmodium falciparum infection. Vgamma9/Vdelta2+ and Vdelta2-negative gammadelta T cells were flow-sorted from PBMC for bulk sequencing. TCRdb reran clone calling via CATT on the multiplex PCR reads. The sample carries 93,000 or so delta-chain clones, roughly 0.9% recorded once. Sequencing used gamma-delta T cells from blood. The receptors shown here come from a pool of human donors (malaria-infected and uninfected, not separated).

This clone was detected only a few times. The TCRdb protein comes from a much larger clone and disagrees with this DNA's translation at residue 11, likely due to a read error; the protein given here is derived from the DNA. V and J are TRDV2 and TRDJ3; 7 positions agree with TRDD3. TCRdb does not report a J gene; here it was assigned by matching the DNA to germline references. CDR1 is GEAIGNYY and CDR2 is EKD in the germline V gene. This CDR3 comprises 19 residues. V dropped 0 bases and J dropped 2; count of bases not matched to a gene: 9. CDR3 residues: CACDTVLGKHPWDTRQMFF. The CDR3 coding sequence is TGTGCCTGTGACACCGTACTGGGGAAACACCCCTGGGACACCCGACAGATGTTTTTC.

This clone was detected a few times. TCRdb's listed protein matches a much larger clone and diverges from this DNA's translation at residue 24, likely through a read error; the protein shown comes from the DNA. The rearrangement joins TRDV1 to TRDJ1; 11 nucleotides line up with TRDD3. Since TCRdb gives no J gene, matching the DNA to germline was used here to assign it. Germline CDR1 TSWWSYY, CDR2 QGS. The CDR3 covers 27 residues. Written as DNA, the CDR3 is TGTGCTCTTGGATATATTTCTGGCTCGGAGAGGCCTCCCCTCTTGGGGGATACGGGTGCGACCACCGATAGACTCATCTTT. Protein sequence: CALGYISGSERPPLLGDTGATTDRLIF.

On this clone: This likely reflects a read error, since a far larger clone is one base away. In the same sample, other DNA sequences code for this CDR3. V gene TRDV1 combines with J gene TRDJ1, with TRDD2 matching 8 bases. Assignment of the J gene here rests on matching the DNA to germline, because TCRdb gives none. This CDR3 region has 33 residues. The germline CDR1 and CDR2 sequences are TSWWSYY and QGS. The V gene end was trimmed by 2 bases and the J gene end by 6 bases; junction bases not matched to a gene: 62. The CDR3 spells CALGEDTIENNFLPVYSYESQAVKGFPSNKLIF. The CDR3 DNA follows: TGTGCTCTTGGGGAAGATACTATCGAAAACAACTTCCTACCCGTTTACTCCTACGAATCCCAAGCCGTGAAAGGGTTCCCGAGCAATAAACTCATCTTT.

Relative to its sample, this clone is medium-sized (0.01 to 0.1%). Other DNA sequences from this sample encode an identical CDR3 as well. The DNA of the CDR3 is TGTGCCTGTGACACCGTTACTGGGGGATACGCCGAGCGGAAGGACACCGATAAACTCATCTTT. It encodes CACDTVTGGYAERKDTDKLIF. The V and J genes are TRDV2 and TRDJ1; 13 bases fit TRDD3. The CDR3 spans 21 residues. CDR1 is GEAIGNYY, CDR2 EKD, per germline. V lost 0 bases to trimming and J lost 0 bases; unmatched junction nucleotides: 15.

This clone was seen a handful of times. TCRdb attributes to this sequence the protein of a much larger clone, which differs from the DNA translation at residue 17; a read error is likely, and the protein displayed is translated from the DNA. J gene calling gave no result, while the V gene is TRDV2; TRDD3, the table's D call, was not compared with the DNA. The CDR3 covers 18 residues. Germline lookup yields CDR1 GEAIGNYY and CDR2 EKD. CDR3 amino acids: CACDPLGEKPKYTDKLTF. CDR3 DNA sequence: TGTGCCTGTGACCCCCTGGGGGAGAAACCTAAGTACACCGATAAACTCACCTTT.

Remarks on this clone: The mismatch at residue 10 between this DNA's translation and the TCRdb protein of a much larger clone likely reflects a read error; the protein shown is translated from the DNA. CDR3 protein: CALGELGREATLLGDNGNTDKLIF. CDR3 coding DNA: TGTGCTCTTGGGGAACTAGGAAGGGAGGCGACCTTACTGGGGGATAATGGGAACACCGATAAACTCATCTTT. V and J are TRDV1 and TRDJ1; 11 bases are shared with TRDD3. TCRdb supplies no J gene; here it was assigned by aligning the nucleotide sequence to germline. Germline-derived CDR1 and CDR2 are TSWWSYY and QGS. V shed 0 bases and J 0 bases; nucleotides not matched to a gene: 24. The CDR3 runs 24 residues.

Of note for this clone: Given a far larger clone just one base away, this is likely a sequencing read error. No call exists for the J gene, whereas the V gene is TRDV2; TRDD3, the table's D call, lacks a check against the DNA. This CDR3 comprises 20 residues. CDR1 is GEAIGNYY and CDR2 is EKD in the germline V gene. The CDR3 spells CACDTEGTSWDTRGTDKLIF. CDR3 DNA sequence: TGTGCCTGTGACACCGAAGGGACGTCGTGGGACACGAGGGGGACCGATAAGCTCATCTTT.

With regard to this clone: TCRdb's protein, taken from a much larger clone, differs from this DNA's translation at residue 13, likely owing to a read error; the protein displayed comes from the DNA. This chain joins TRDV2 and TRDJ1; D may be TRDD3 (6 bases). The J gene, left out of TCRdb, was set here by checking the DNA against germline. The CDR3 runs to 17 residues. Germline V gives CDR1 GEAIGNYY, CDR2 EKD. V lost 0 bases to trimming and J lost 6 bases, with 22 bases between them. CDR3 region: CACDTRVDTGCEYKLIF. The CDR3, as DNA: TGTGCCTGTGACACCCGTGTTGATACTGGGTGCGAGTATAAACTCATCTTT.

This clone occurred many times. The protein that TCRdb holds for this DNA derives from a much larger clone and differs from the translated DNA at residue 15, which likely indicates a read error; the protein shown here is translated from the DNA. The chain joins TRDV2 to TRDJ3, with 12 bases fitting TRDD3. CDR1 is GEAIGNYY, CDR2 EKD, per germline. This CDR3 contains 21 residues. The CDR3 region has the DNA TGTGCCTGTGACACCGGGGGACTACTGGGGGATACTGGCTGGGGCACCCGACAGATGTTTTTC. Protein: CACDTGGLLGDTGWGTRQMFF.